The 21 T cell receptor beta chains reported below all come from one sample, sequenced in a study of tumor-infiltrating lymphocytes in primary liver carcinoma. The study extracted blood RNA from unsorted whole blood and also extracted germline DNA. TCR beta cDNA was reverse-transcribed from about 500 ng of total RNA. The reaction used a constant-region primer and ProtoScript II reverse transcriptase. It was through three nested multiplex PCR rounds of slightly modified ARM-PCR that TCR beta libraries arose. PCR rounds one and two used TRBV1-TRBV30 forward primers with a C-beta reverse primer for approximately 11 cycles each. TCRdb ran MiXCR on the multiplex PCR reads and lists one entry per CDR3 protein. The sample includes hundreds of thousands of distinct CDR3 sequences, 55% to 65% seen only once; the top ten take around 9.5%. Sequences were obtained from peripheral blood. The receptor set was obtained from a middle-aged man with primary liver carcinoma and hepatitis B virus infection.

This clonotype was counted once. Likely a read error: the CDR3 ends without its conserved phenylalanine or tryptophan. The gene calls are TRBV11-2 and TRBJ2-5; a weak D match, TRBD2 (5 bases). Trimming shortened V by 7 bases and J by 4 bases, and 19 bases separated the two germline ends. CDR1 and CDR2 from the germline V gene are SGHAT and FQNNGV. The CDR3 is 15 amino acids. CDR3 sequence reads: CASNPVGLAPETQYL. In DNA form, the CDR3 reads TGTGCCAGCAACCCCGTCGGGCTAGCCCCAGAGACCCAGTACTTA.

As to this clonotype: This may be a read error: a much more frequent sequence differs by one nucleotide. V gene TRBV6-1 combines with J gene TRBJ1-1; TRBD1 matches at 8 bases. The CDR3 sequence is 15 residues long. CDR1 is MNHNS and CDR2 is SASEGT in the germline V gene. The DNA for the CDR3 is TGTGCCAGCACTGAAGCCGGACAGGGGAACACTGAAGCTTTCTTT. Protein: CASTEAGQGNTEAFF.

The chain carries TRBV6-1 and TRBJ2-7, with a possible D match to TRBD2 (5 bases). Germline CDR1 MNHNS, CDR2 SASEGT. CDR3 size: 14 residues. V was shortened by 8 bases and J by 2 bases, with 16 bases between the two germline ends. CDR3 sequence (DNA): TGTGCCAGCGGCTGCGGGCGGGCGGCCTACGAGCAGTACTTC. Its translation is CASGCGRAAYEQYF.

As regards this clonotype: A read error is possible here, since a much larger clone lies one base away. The J gene is TRBJ2-7, the V gene TRBV11-2; D is undetermined. Germline V gives CDR1 SGHAT, CDR2 FQNNGV. The CDR3 runs to 13 residues. This CDR3 reads CACSLDQLYEQYF. The DNA of the CDR3 is TGTGCCTGCAGCTTAGATCAGCTCTACGAGCAGTACTTC.

There are many counts of this clonotype. The chain employs TRBV12-3 or TRBV12-4 and TRBJ2-6; TRBD1 is a possible D gene (6 bases). Trimming removed 6 bases from V and 0 bases from J, with 12 bases in between. The CDR3 consists of 16 residues. The CDR3 sequence: CASRRGQSSGANVLTF. The DNA of the CDR3 is TGTGCCAGCAGGAGGGGACAAAGCTCTGGGGCCAACGTCCTGACTTTC.

Points on this clonotype: Because it lacks the conserved phenylalanine or tryptophan at the end, this CDR3 is likely a read error. This chain joins TRBV29-1 and TRBJ2-3; D possibly corresponds to TRBD1 (6 bases). The CDR3 runs to 14 residues. V shed 4 bases and J shed 5 bases, with 16 bases lying between them. Germline lookup yields CDR1 SQVTM and CDR2 ANQGSEA. CDR3 loop: CSVGAVGAGDTQYS. CDR3 nucleotides: TGCAGCGTTGGAGCGGTGGGGGCGGGAGATACGCAGTATTCT.

With regard to this clonotype: This may be a read error: a much more frequent sequence differs by one nucleotide. V usage is TRBV10-3 and J usage is TRBJ2-2; 9 bases match TRBD2. Trimming took 11 bases from V and 0 from J; bases not matched to a gene: 4. Germline V gives CDR1 ENHRY, CDR2 SYGVKD. This CDR3 is 14 amino acids long. CDR3 amino acids: CASRTSANTGELFF. In DNA form, the CDR3 reads TGTGCCTCCAGGACTAGCGCGAACACCGGGGAGCTGTTTTTT.

The chain combines TRBV6-4 with TRBJ2-1, with D tentatively TRBD2 (6 bases). The CDR3 has 14 amino acids. Germline V gene sequence: CDR1 MRHNA, CDR2 SNTAGT. The V gene lost 8 bases and the J gene lost 0 bases, with 11 bases spanning the gap. CDR3 nucleotides: TGTGCCAGCCACCTAGCGAGCTCCTACAATGAGCAGTTCTTC. Amino acid sequence: CASHLASSYNEQFF.

The chain employs TRBV19 and TRBJ2-7; 10 bases align to TRBD1. The CDR3 totals 15 residues. After removal of 6 bases from V and 2 bases from J, the junction contained 7 bases not matched to a gene. From germline, CDR1 is LNHDA and CDR2 SQIVND (reference sequence). CDR3 in amino acids: CASSTGQGVPYEQYF. CDR3 nucleotide sequence: TGTGCCAGTAGCACCGGACAGGGGGTCCCCTACGAGCAGTACTTC.

This clonotype was seen ten or more times. The rearrangement uses TRBV29-1 and TRBJ1-1, with 7 positions matching TRBD1. V lost 4 bases to trimming and J lost 4 bases; unmatched junction nucleotides: 9. Germline CDR1 is SQVTM and CDR2 is ANQGSEA. The CDR3 contains 14 residues. The CDR3 spells CSVAVQGIGTEAFF. For the CDR3, the DNA is TGCAGCGTTGCAGTACAGGGGATAGGCACTGAAGCTTTCTTT.

About this clonotype: This CDR3 is missing its conserved last phenylalanine or tryptophan, likely due to a read error. J is TRBJ2-7 and V is TRBV4-1; TRBD2 might be the D (7 bases). The CDR3 loop spans 16 amino acids. CDR1 MGHRA and CDR2 YSYEKL come from the germline V gene. The CDR3 region has the DNA TGCGCCAGCTGCCAAGGGGGGGCCCAAGGGGGCTACGAGCAGTACTTA. Its translation is CASCQGGAQGGYEQYL.

Notes on this clonotype: A single base separates this from a much larger clone, so it may be a read error. The chain links TRBV23-1 to TRBJ2-1; no definite D call. TRBV23-1 belongs to the ORF category, with a function that is uncertain. The V end was cut by 10 bases, the J end by 14 bases, with 12 bases between. The CDR3 covers 9 residues. The CDR3 reads CAIVLGEFF. CDR3 DNA sequence: TGCGCCATAGTACTTGGGGAGTTCTTC.

For this clonotype: A much larger clone is a single base away; this may be a read error. This rearrangement joins TRBV12-3 or TRBV12-4 to TRBJ2-2; D possibly uses TRBD1 or TRBD2 (5 bases each). The CDR3 loop spans 15 amino acids. The V end lost 7 bases, the J end lost 4 bases, and 16 bases lay between the germline ends. CDR3 bases: TGTGCCAGCACCATAATGGGGGTTCTCACCGGGGAGCTGTTTTTT. Its protein product is CASTIMGVLTGELFF.

This clonotype was counted between two and nine times. This chain connects TRBV4-1 to TRBJ2-3, with 10 bases lining up with TRBD1. With V trimmed by 2 bases and J by 8 bases, 7 bases remained unmatched. The length of the CDR3 is 15 residues. Germline V gene lookup returns CDR1 MGHRA and CDR2 YSYEKL. CDR3 in DNA: TGCGCCAGCAGCCAACGACAGGGGGCTGGTGGTACGCAGTATTTT. Amino acid sequence: CASSQRQGAGGTQYF.

The V gene is TRBV11-2, the J gene TRBJ2-7, with D unresolved. The CDR3 sequence is 14 residues long. Between the trimmed V and J ends, which lost 4 bases and 6 bases, there was a span of 16 bases. CDR1 SGHAT and CDR2 FQNNGV come from the germline V gene. The CDR3, as DNA: TGTGCCAGCAGCTCCCTAGTAGGATCATTCGAGCAGTACTTC. This encodes CASSSLVGSFEQYF.

As concerns this clonotype: A clone one base away is much larger, so this may be a read error. The genes are TRBV6-6 and TRBJ2-7; tentatively, D is TRBD1 or TRBD2 (5 bases each). The V and J ends lost 8 bases and 6 bases respectively, with 17 bases between them. The CDR3 is 13 residues long. CDR1 and CDR2 (germline): MNHNY, SVGAGI (reference sequence). The CDR3 DNA reads TGTGCCAGCGGTTCCGGGACGGCCACCGAGCAGTACTTC. Translation: CASGSGTATEQYF.

This clonotype came up a few times. V and J are TRBV18 and TRBJ2-1; 10 positions match TRBD2. Germline V gene lookup returns CDR1 KGHSH and CDR2 LQKENI. Losses at the gene ends were 2 bases for V and 6 bases for J; bases not matched to a gene: 4. The CDR3 spans 15 residues. This CDR3 is CASSPFSGRSNEQFF. CDR3 nucleotide sequence: TGTGCCAGCTCACCATTTAGCGGGAGGAGCAATGAGCAGTTCTTC.

The J gene is TRBJ1-2, the V gene TRBV4-2; 7 positions match TRBD1. J was trimmed by 5 bases and V by 1 base; bases with no gene match: 13. The germline CDR1 and CDR2 sequences are LGHNA and YNFKEQ. This CDR3 is 17 amino acids long. The CDR3 loop reads CASSQAGTEGKRYGYTF. Here the CDR3 DNA reads TGTGCCAGCAGCCAAGCCGGGACAGAGGGCAAGAGATATGGCTACACCTTC.

J is TRBJ1-4 and V is TRBV29-1; D uncertain. The V gene's germline CDR1 is SQVTM and CDR2 ANQGSEA. There are 14 residues in the CDR3. V was shortened by 8 bases and J by 11 bases, with 24 bases between the two germline ends. The CDR3 region has the DNA TGCAGCTTTCTATTAATAGACAAGGGTGAGAAACTGTTTTTT. This codes for CSFLLIDKGEKLFF.

Details on this clonotype: The junction departs from the called germline gene at one end, perhaps through a read error. This sequence joins TRBV18 and TRBJ1-3; D gene uncertain. Per the germline V gene, CDR1 is KGHSH and CDR2 is LQKENI. The CDR3 has 14 amino acids. The CDR3 spells CGSSPSAAGNTIYF. DNA of the CDR3: TGTGGCAGCTCACCATCTGCGGCCGGAAACACCATATATTTT.

This clonotype was seen many times. The chain has TRBV1 and TRBJ1-5; the table gives TRBD1 as D, unverified against the DNA. TRBV1 is tagged as a pseudogene. This CDR3 is 17 amino acids long. CDR3 protein: CTSSVENRGYSNQPQHF. CDR3 DNA: TGCACCAGCAGCGTGGAGAACAGGGGATATAGCAATCAGCCCCAGCATTTT.